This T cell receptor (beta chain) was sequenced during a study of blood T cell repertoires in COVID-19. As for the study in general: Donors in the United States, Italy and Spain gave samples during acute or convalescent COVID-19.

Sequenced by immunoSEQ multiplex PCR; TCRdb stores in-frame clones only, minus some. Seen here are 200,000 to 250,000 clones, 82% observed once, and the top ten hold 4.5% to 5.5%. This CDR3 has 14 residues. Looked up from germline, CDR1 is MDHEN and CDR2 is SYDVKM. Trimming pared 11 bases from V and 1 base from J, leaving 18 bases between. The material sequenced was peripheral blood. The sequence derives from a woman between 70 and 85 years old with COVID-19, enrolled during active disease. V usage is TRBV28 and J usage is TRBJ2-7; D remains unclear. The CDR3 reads CARVGGNPSYEQYF. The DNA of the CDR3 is TGTGCCCGGGTAGGCGGAAACCCTTCCTACGAGCAGTACTTC.